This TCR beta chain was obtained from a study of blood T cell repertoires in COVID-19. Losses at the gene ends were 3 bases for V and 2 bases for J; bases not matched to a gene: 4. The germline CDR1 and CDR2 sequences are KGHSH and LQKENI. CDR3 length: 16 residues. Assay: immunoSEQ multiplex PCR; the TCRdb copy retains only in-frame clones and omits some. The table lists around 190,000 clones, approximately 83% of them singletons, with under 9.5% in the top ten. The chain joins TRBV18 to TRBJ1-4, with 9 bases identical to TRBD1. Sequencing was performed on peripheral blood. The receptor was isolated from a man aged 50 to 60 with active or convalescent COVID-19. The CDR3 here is CASSPNRGQTNEKLFF. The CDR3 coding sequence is TGTGCCAGCTCACCTAACAGGGGGCAGACTAATGAAAAACTGTTTTTT.